The 16 T cell receptor beta chains in this list originate from one sample, sequenced in a study of T cell repertoires in cytomegalovirus infection. From the reads, TCRdb called clonotypes with MiXCR, one entry per CDR3 protein. The sample lists roughly 990,000 distinct CDR3 sequences; approximately 30% were seen once. The antigens for these receptors are not known. The sample was cultured CD8+ T cells from PBMCs, taken from culture after CMV antigen stimulation. These receptors were collected from a human donor in good health (CMV status not recorded). Some clones in this sample may be carry-over from other donors' samples.

This rearrangement joins TRBV15 to TRBJ1-1; D is possibly TRBD1 (6 bases). V lost 3 bases to trimming and J lost 1 base, with 9 bases between them. Germline lookup yields CDR1 LNHNV and CDR2 YYDKDF (reference sequence). CDR3 length: 14 amino acids. In nucleotides, the CDR3 is TGTGCCACCAGCAGGAGAGGGGGGAACACTGAAGCTTTCTTT. Translated: CATSRRGGNTEAFF.

This clonotype has a handful of counts. In DNA, the CDR3 is TGTGCCAGCAGGCCCGTGACAGTCTACGAGCAGTACGTC. The encoded protein is CASRPVTVYEQYV. The J gene is TRBJ2-7, the V gene TRBV14; D is possibly TRBD1 (5 bases). The CDR3 spans 13 residues. Germline V gives CDR1 SGHDN, CDR2 FVKESK. V was shortened by 6 bases and J by 3 bases, with 12 bases between the two germline ends.

The rearrangement uses TRBV4-1 and TRBJ2-6; D might be TRBD1 (6 bases). The ends were cut back, 6 bases at V and 4 bases at J, with 13 bases in the middle. The CDR3 covers 15 residues. Germline lookup yields CDR1 MGHRA and CDR2 YSYEKL. CDR3: CASRWTVDGANVLTF. CDR3 DNA sequence: TGCGCCAGCAGGTGGACAGTTGACGGGGCCAACGTCCTGACTTTC.

The rearrangement uses TRBV3-1 and TRBJ1-2; perhaps TRBD1 as D (5 bases). V was trimmed by 0 bases and J by 4 bases, leaving 12 bases between them. CDR1 is LGHDT, CDR2 YNNKEL, per germline (reference sequence). The CDR3 extends over 15 amino acids. The CDR3: CASSQDMTVFYGYTF. The CDR3 region has the DNA TGTGCCAGCAGCCAAGATATGACAGTCTTCTATGGCTACACCTTC.

This rearrangement joins TRBV12-3 or TRBV12-4 to TRBJ2-5; 11 bases map to TRBD2. The junction had 12 bases not matched to a gene; V was cut back by 7 bases and J by 5 bases. CDR3 length: 16 residues. The CDR3 DNA follows: TGTGCCAGCACCCACATTAGCGGGGGGGCAATTGAGACCCAGTACTTC. Amino acids: CASTHISGGAIETQYF.

The chain couples TRBV4-1 to TRBJ1-1; 7 bases are a match to TRBD1. The V segment lost 3 bases and the J segment 1 base; nucleotides outside the gene matches: 5. CDR1 MGHRA and CDR2 YSYEKL come from the germline V gene. The CDR3 extends over 15 amino acids. The CDR3 DNA is TGCGCCAGCAGCCAGTTCAGGGGGAAGAACACTGAAGCTTTCTTT. The encoded protein is CASSQFRGKNTEAFF.

This clonotype was seen only once. V gene TRBV19 combines with J gene TRBJ2-2, with TRBD1 as a possible D gene (6 bases). Looked up from germline, CDR1 is LNHDA and CDR2 is SQIVND (reference sequence). The CDR3 is 14 amino acids. V was shortened by 8 bases and J by 0 bases, with 10 bases between the two germline ends. Here the CDR3 reads CASAHRANTGELFF. The CDR3 DNA reads as TGTGCCAGTGCTCACAGGGCGAACACCGGGGAGCTGTTTTTT.

This clonotype was seen a few times. The chain joins TRBV27 to TRBJ1-6, with D possibly TRBD1 on 6 matching bases. Germline lookup yields CDR1 MNHEY and CDR2 SMNVEV (reference sequence). The length of the CDR3 is 13 residues. V was cut by 3 bases and J by 8 bases, with 8 bases left in between. DNA of the CDR3: TGTGCCAGCAGTTTCAGGGGCTATTCACCCCTCCACTTT. Translated: CASSFRGYSPLHF.

The rearrangement links TRBV27 to TRBJ2-2; TRBD1 might be the D (6 bases). The CDR3 has 15 amino acids. V was clipped by 6 bases and J by 2 bases, with 13 bases between them. Germline CDR1 and CDR2: MNHEY and SMNVEV (reference sequence). This CDR3 is CASSLGGYNTGELFF. The CDR3 DNA reads TGTGCCAGCAGCCTAGGGGGTTACAACACCGGGGAGCTGTTTTTT.

As for this clonotype: This clone may be a read error of a much larger clone one base away. The V gene is TRBV7-6, the J gene TRBJ2-1; 9 bases line up with TRBD1. This CDR3 contains 16 residues. Per germline, CDR1 SGHVS and CDR2 FNYEAQ. V was clipped by 5 bases and J by 4 bases; unmatched bases: 9. The CDR3 sequence: CASSLQGAAIYNEQFF. CDR3 DNA sequence: TGTGCCAGCAGCCTACAGGGGGCGGCGATTTACAATGAGCAGTTCTTC.

The CDR3 DNA reads as TGCAGTGCTAGACGGGGGGAGGGGGTCACTGAAGCTTTCTTT. It is translated as CSARRGEGVTEAFF. The chain recombines TRBV20-1 with TRBJ1-1; TRBD1 is a possible D gene (6 bases). Germline V lookup: CDR1 DFQATT, CDR2 SNEGSKA (reference sequence). Trimming removed 2 bases from V and 4 bases from J, with 14 bases in between. The CDR3 has 14 amino acids.

This chain connects TRBV6-2 or TRBV6-3 to TRBJ2-3, with a weak D call TRBD1 (6 bases). Germline V gives CDR1 MNHEY, CDR2 SVGEGT. The CDR3 totals 14 residues. The V and J ends lost 6 bases and 11 bases respectively, with 21 bases between them. The DNA for the CDR3 is TGTGCCAGCAGGCCCGCCGGGACAATGGAGGTGCAGTATTTT. As protein: CASRPAGTMEVQYF.

This chain uses TRBV28 with TRBJ2-3; D unresolved. V lost 5 bases and J 0 bases, leaving 15 bases between the germline ends. CDR1 and CDR2 (germline): MDHEN, SYDVKM. The CDR3 loop spans 16 amino acids. CDR3 loop: CASSTPTPLSTDTQYF. As DNA, the CDR3 is TGTGCCAGCAGTACACCGACCCCACTTAGCACAGATACGCAGTATTTT.

The CDR3 spells CASSLFPEGPYYNEQFF. In DNA form, the CDR3 reads TGTGCCAGCAGCCTATTTCCTGAAGGGCCATACTACAATGAGCAGTTCTTC. This chain connects TRBV9 to TRBJ2-1; D is unresolved. V dropped 4 bases and J dropped 3 bases, with 20 bases sitting between them. There are 17 residues in the CDR3. Per the germline V gene, CDR1 is SGDLS and CDR2 is YYNGEE.

Many counts were recorded for this clonotype. The genes are TRBV7-6 and TRBJ2-3; weak D call: TRBD2 (6 bases). The CDR3 length is 13 residues. V was trimmed by 6 bases and J by 2 bases, leaving 9 bases between them. CDR1 and CDR2 from the germline V gene are SGHVS and FNYEAQ. The CDR3 protein is CASRTSSTDTQYF. The CDR3 nucleotides read TGTGCCAGCAGGACTAGTTCCACAGATACGCAGTATTTT.

The chain couples TRBV7-6 to TRBJ1-4; D call uncertain. The V end was cut by 1 base, the J end by 1 base, with 7 bases between. Germline V lookup: CDR1 SGHVS, CDR2 FNYEAQ. The CDR3 loop spans 15 amino acids. CDR3 residues: CASSLDGITNEKLFF. The CDR3 bases are TGTGCCAGCAGCTTAGACGGGATAACTAATGAAAAACTGTTTTTT.